This entry lists 6 T cell receptor beta chains sequenced from one sample in a study of blood T cell repertoires in COVID-19. The data were produced by immunoSEQ multiplex PCR, yet TCRdb's version contains in-frame clones alone and is incomplete. The data contain fewer than 300,000 clones, around four fifths of them singletons. Sequencing was carried out using peripheral blood. The source of these receptors is a man at least 80 years old with acute or convalescent COVID-19.

The chain combines TRBV18 with TRBJ1-4, with TRBD1 identical over 9 bases. The V gene end was trimmed by 3 bases and the J gene end by 1 base; junction bases not matched to a gene: 9. Germline CDR1 reads KGHSH; CDR2 reads LQKENI. CDR3 size: 18 residues. CDR3 in amino acids: CASSPQWTGELTNEKLFF. CDR3 sequence (DNA): TGTGCCAGCTCACCGCAGTGGACAGGGGAATTAACTAATGAAAAACTGTTTTTT.

The CDR3 protein is CASSGAGTGVETQYF. The CDR3, as DNA: TGTGCCAGCAGTGGCGCCGGGACAGGGGTAGAGACCCAGTACTTC. This chain uses TRBV28 with TRBJ2-5; 10 nucleotides align to TRBD1. Germline V gene sequence: CDR1 MDHEN, CDR2 SYDVKM. J was trimmed by 4 bases and V by 5 bases; bases with no gene match: 7. This CDR3 contains 15 residues.

This chain connects TRBV7-2 to TRBJ2-3; D is uncertain. Per the germline V gene, CDR1 is SGHTA and CDR2 is FQGNSA. This CDR3 is built from 17 residues. The germline V and J ends were trimmed by 5 bases and 1 base, with 19 bases remaining between them. CDR3 DNA sequence: TGTGCCAGCAGCCCACTACCTCCAACGTGGGGCACAGATACGCAGTATTTT. It yields the protein CASSPLPPTWGTDTQYF. Full variable domain (remainder filled in from reference TRBV7-2 and TRBJ2-3): GAGVSQSPSNKVTEKGKDVELRCDPISGHTALYWYRQSLGQGLEFLIYFQGNSAPDKSGLPSDRFSAERTGGSVSTLTIQRTQQEDSAVYLCASSPLPPTWGTDTQYFGPGTRLTVL.

This chain connects TRBV5-1 to TRBJ2-3; D uncertain. Per the germline V gene, CDR1 is SGHRS and CDR2 is YFSETQ. The CDR3 totals 11 residues. V gave up 5 bases and J gave up 3 bases, with 4 bases separating them. The CDR3 nucleotides read TGCGCCAGCAGTAGAACAGATACGCAGTATTTT. Translating it yields CASSRTDTQYF.

This clone was observed a few times. This chain uses TRBV5-1 with TRBJ2-2, with TRBD2 matching 7 bases. The trim removed 6 bases at V and 3 bases at J, leaving 5 bases unmatched. The germline CDR1 and CDR2 sequences are SGHRS and YFSETQ. The CDR3 extends over 14 amino acids. CDR3 bases: TGCGCCAGCAACGAGGCGGGGGACACCGGGGAGCTGTTTTTT. Translating it yields CASNEAGDTGELFF.

A single count supports this clone. The V and J genes are TRBV10-3 and TRBJ2-1; the D gene is possibly TRBD1 (5 bases). This CDR3 contains 14 residues. Germline lookup yields CDR1 ENHRY and CDR2 SYGVKD. V lost 4 bases and J 0 bases, leaving 7 bases between the germline ends. The CDR3 region has the DNA TGTGCCATCAGTGGACAGAGCTCCTACAATGAGCAGTTCTTC. Protein: CAISGQSSYNEQFF.